This T cell receptor beta chain was profiled in a study of blood T cell repertoires in COVID-19. V shed 6 bases and J 4 bases; nucleotides not matched to a gene: 8. This CDR3 has 14 residues. Per germline, CDR1 SNHLY and CDR2 FYNNEI. Assay: immunoSEQ multiplex PCR; the TCRdb copy retains only in-frame clones and omits some. The sample lists approximately 150,000 clones; about 85% were seen once. This clonotype was obtained from a woman aged 45-59 years with COVID-19, enrolled during active disease. The sample consisted of peripheral blood. The J gene is TRBJ1-2, the V gene TRBV2; 7 bases agree with TRBD1. The CDR3 region is CASSQEQGPYGYTF. For the CDR3, the DNA is TGTGCCAGCAGCCAAGAACAGGGGCCCTATGGCTACACCTTC.